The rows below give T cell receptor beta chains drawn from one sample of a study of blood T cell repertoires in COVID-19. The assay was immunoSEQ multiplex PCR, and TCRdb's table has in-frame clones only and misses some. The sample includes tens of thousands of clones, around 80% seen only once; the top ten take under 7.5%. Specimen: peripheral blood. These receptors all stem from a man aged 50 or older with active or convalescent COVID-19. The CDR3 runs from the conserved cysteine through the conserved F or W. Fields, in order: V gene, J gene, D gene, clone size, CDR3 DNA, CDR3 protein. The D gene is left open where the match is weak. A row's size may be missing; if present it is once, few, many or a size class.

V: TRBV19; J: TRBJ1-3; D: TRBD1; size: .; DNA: TGTGCCAGTAGTCCCGGGACAGGGGTACTCTCTGGAAACACCATATATTTT; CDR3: CASSPGTGVLSGNTIYF
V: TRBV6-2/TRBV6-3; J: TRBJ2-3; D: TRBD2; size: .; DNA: TGTGCCAGCAGTTTTCTACTAGCGGGGGCCCACACAGATACGCAGTATTTT; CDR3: CASSFLLAGAHTDTQYF
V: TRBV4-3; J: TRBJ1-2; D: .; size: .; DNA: TGCGCCAGCAGAGATCAGGGGAAGTATGGCTACACCTTC; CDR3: CASRDQGKYGYTF
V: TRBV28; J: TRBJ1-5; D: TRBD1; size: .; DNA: TGTGCCAGCAGTCGGACAGGGAGTCAGCCCCAGCATTTT; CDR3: CASSRTGSQPQHF
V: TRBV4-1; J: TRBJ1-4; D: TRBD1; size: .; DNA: TGCGCCAGCAGCCACTCCGGGACAGGGGATGAAAAACTGTTTTTT; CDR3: CASSHSGTGDEKLFF
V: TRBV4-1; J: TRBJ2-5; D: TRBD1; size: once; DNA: TGCGCCAGCAGCCCCCTGGGACAGACATGGGAGACCCAGTACTTC; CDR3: CASSPLGQTWETQYF
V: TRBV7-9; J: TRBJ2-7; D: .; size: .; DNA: TGTGCCAGCAGCTTACTGGCGGACGAGCAGTACTTC; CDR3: CASSLLADEQYF
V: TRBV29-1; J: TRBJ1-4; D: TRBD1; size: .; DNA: TGCAGCGCCGAGGTGACAGGGAAAGAAAAACTGTTTTTT; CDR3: CSAEVTGKEKLFF
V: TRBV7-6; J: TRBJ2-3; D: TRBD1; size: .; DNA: TGTGCCAGCAGCCTCCAGACAGGGGTGGCAGATACGCAGTATTTT; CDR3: CASSLQTGVADTQYF
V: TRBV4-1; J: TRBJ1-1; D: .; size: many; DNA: TGCGCCAGCAGCCAAGATAAGGCAGGGAAGACTGAAGCTTTCTTT; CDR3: CASSQDKAGKTEAFF